The sequence of this T cell receptor (beta chain) was determined in a study of blood T cell repertoires in COVID-19. Overall study: Spain, Italy and the United States supplied samples that represented acute and convalescent COVID-19. The cDNA or gDNA used as material had been derived from T cells, B-cell-depleted T cells, or PBMCs.

Germline CDR1 and CDR2: SEHNR and FQNEAQ (reference sequence). The CDR3 consists of 18 residues. V trimming: 7 bases; J trimming: 7 bases; junction bases outside the gene matches: 13. Using immunoSEQ multiplex PCR, the repertoire was profiled, and TCRdb retains in-frame clones only, with some absent. The table shows some 90,000 clones, with approximately 86% occurring only once. The sample consisted of peripheral blood. The origin of this receptor is a man older than 75 with active or convalescent COVID-19. The chain couples TRBV7-9 to TRBJ2-1; 16 nucleotides align to TRBD2. The CDR3 spells CASTNTPGLAGGPNEQFF. CDR3 bases: TGTGCCAGCACCAATACCCCGGGACTAGCGGGAGGGCCAAATGAGCAGTTCTTC.